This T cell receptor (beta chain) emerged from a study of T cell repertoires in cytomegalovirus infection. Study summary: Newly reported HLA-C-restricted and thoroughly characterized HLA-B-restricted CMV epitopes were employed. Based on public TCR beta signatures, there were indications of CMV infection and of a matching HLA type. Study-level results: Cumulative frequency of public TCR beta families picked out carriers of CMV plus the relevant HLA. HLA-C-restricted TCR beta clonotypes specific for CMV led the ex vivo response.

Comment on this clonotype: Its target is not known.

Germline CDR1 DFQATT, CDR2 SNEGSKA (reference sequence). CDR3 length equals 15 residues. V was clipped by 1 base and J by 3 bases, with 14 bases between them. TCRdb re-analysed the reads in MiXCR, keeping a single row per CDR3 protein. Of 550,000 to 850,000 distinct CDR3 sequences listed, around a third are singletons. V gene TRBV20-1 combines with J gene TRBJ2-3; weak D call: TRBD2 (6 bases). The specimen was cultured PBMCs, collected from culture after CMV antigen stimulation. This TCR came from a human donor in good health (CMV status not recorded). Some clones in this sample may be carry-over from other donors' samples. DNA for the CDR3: TGCAGTGCTAGAGTTGCGGGAAGAATTACAGATACGCAGTATTTT. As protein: CSARVAGRITDTQYF.